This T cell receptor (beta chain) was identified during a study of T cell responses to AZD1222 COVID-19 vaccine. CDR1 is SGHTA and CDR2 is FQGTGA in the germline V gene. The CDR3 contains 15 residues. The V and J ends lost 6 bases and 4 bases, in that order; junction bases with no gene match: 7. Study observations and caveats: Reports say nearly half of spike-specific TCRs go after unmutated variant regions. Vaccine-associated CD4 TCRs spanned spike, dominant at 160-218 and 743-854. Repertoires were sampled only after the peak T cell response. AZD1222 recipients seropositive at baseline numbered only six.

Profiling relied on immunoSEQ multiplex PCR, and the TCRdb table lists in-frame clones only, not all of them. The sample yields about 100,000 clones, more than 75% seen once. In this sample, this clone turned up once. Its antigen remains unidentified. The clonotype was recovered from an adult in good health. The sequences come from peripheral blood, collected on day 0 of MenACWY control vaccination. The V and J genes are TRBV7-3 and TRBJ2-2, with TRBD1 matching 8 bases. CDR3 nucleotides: TGTGCCAGCAGTGCGAAACAGGGGGGCACCGGGGAGCTGTTTTTT. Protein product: CASSAKQGGTGELFF.